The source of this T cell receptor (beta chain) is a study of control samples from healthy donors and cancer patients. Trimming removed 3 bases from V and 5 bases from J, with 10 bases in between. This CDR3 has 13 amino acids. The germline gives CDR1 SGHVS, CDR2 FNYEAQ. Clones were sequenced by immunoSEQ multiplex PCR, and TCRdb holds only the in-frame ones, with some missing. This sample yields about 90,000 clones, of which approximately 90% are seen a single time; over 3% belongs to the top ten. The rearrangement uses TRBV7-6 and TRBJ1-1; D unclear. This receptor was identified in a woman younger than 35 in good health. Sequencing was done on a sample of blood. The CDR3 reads CASSLRDGTEAFF. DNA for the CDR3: TGTGCCAGCAGCTTGAGGGATGGAACTGAAGCTTTCTTT.